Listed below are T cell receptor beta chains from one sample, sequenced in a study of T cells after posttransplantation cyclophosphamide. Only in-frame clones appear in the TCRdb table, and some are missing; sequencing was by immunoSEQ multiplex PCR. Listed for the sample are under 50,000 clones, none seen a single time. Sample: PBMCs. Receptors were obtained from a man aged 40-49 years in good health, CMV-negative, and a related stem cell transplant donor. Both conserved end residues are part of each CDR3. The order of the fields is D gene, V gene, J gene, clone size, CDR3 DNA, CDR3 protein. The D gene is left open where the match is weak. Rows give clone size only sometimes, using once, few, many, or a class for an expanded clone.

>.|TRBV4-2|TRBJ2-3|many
TGTGCCAGCAGCCCCTACAGGAGCCTCACAGATACGCAGTATTTT
CASSPYRSLTDTQYF
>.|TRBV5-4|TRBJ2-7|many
TGTGCCAGCAGCTTGGTGGGGCGACTAGGAGTTTCTGACTTC
CASSLVGRLGVSDF
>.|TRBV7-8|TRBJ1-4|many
TGTGCCAGCAGCTTCCTCCGGGGAACTAATGAAAAACTGTTTTTT
CASSFLRGTNEKLFF
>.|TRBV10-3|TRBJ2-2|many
TGTGCCATTTTATCGGGAGCCCCAACCGGGGAGCTGTTTTTT
CAILSGAPTGELFF
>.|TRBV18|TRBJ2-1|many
TGTGCCAGCTCACCACTAGCCTACTTATACAATGAGCAGTTCTTC
CASSPLAYLYNEQFF
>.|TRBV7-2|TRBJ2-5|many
TGTGCCAGCAGCTTAGACAGGAACCAAGAGACCCAGTACTTC
CASSLDRNQETQYF
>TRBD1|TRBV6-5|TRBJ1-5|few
TGTGCCAGCAGTTACTCCGGGACAGTACATCAGCCCCAGCATTTT
CASSYSGTVHQPQHF
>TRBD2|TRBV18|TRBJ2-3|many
TGTGCCAGCTCACCACCGCGTAGCGGGAGGATTGGAGATACGCAGTATTTT
CASSPPRSGRIGDTQYF
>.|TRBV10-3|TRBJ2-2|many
TGTGCCATCAGTGAGGTACGGGGGAACACCGGGGAGCTGTTTTTT
CAISEVRGNTGELFF
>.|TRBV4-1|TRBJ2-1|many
TGCGCCAGCAGCCTCGTGGGAGCGGAGAACAATGAGCAGTTCTTC
CASSLVGAENNEQFF
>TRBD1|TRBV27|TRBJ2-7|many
TGTGCCAGACCCGGGACAGGGTGCTCCTACGAGCAGTACTTC
CARPGTGCSYEQYF
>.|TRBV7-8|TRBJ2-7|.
TGTGCCAGCAGCCTGCAGGGCCCCTACGAGCAGTACTTC
CASSLQGPYEQYF
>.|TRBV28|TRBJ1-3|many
TGTGCCAGCGGGATCCTTTTAGGGGGGGCTGGAAACACCATATATTTT
CASGILLGGAGNTIYF
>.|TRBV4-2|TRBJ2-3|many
TGTGCCAGCAGCCAAGAGGACGACAGGCCTAGCACAGATACGCAGTATTTT
CASSQEDDRPSTDTQYF
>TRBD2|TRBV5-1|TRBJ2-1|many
TGCGCCAGCAGCCAGACTAGCGGGAGGGCCATTGAGCAGTTCTTC
CASSQTSGRAIEQFF
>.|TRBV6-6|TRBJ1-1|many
TGTGCCAGCAGTTACTCGATACAGAACACTGAAGCTTTCTTT
CASSYSIQNTEAFF
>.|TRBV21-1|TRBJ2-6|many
.
CASRKKGGFGTGANVLTF
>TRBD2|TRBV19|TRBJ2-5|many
TGTGCCAGTAGTATAGTCAGCGGGAAAGAGACCCAGTACTTC
CASSIVSGKETQYF
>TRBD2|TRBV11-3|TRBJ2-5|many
TGTGCCAGCAGCTTAGACGGGAGGCTGGGGGAGACCCAGTACTTC
CASSLDGRLGETQYF
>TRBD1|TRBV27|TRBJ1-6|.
TGTGCCAGCAGTTTATCTATCCCTCCGGCAGGGGGAAATTCACCCCTCCACTTT
CASSLSIPPAGGNSPLHF
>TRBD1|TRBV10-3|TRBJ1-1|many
TGTGCCATCAGTGAGTCACCTGGGACAGGGGGTACTGAAGCTTTCTTT
CAISESPGTGGTEAFF
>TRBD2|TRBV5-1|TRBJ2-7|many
TGCGCCAGCAGCCGCCTGGGGAGGCGGGAGGTCTCCTACGAGCAGTACTTC
CASSRLGRREVSYEQYF
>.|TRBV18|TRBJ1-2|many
TGTGCCAGCTCACCCTACCCGACAGGTACCAACTATGGCTACACCTTC
CASSPYPTGTNYGYTF
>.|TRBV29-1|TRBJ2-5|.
TGCAGCGTTGTTGGGCGATTTAGGACAGCCGATTGGGGAGAGACCCAGTACTTC
CSVVGRFRTADWGETQYF
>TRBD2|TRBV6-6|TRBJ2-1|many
TGTGCCAGCAGTTATGGGACTAGCGGGATCAATGAGCAGTTCTTC
CASSYGTSGINEQFF
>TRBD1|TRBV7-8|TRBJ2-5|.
TGTGCCAGCAGCTCCCCGGACAGGGATGGGCAAGAGACCCAGTACTTC
CASSSPDRDGQETQYF
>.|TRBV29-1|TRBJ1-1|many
TGCAGCGTGGGAGGTTCCGGAGGGGAAGCTTTCTTT
CSVGGSGGEAFF
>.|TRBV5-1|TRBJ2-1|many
TGCGCCAGCCGTTGGGACTCTTACTACAATGAGCAGTTCTTC
CASRWDSYYNEQFF
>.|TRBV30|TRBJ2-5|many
TGTGCCTGGAGTAATCGCGAGGGGGGGAGCCAAGAGACCCAGTACTTC
CAWSNREGGSQETQYF
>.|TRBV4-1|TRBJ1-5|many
TGCGCCAGCAGCCCTAACCTGTACAGGAATAGCAATCAGCCCCAGCATTTT
CASSPNLYRNSNQPQHF
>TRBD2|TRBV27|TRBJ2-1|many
TGTGCCAGCACGAGCGGGACCTACAATGAGCAGTTCTTC
CASTSGTYNEQFF
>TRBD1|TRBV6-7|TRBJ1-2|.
TGTGCCAGCAGTTACTCACTCGCAGATGCCAGGGGGCGAGTGTATGGCTACACCTTC
CASSYSLADARGRVYGYTF
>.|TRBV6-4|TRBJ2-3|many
TGTGCCAGCAGTGAATGGCCAGAGGCAGATACGCAGTATTTT
CASSEWPEADTQYF
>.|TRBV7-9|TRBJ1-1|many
TGTGCCAGCAGCCCGACAGTGAACACTGAAGCTTTCTTT
CASSPTVNTEAFF
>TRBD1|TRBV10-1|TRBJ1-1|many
TGCGCCAGCAGACCAAGGACAGGGAAGAACACTGAAGCTTTCTTT
CASRPRTGKNTEAFF
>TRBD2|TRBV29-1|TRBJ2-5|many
TGCAGCGCCTGGGTAGCGGGACCTACCCTACAAGAGACCCAGTACTTC
CSAWVAGPTLQETQYF
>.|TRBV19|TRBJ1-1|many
TGTGCCAGTAGACTCCTCTCTCGGAACACTGAAGCTTTCTTT
CASRLLSRNTEAFF
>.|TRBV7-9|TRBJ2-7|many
TGTGCCAGCAGCTTTACCCTAATGGACGAGCAGTACTTC
CASSFTLMDEQYF
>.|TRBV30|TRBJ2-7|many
TGTGCCTGGAGTGTACGAAGCGGGTCGAGCTCCTACGAGCAGTACTTC
CAWSVRSGSSSYEQYF
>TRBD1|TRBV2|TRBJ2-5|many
TGTGCCAGCCGACAGGGAACGACTCAAGAGACCCAGTACTTC
CASRQGTTQETQYF
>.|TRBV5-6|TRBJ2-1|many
TGTGCCAGCAGCTTGGGACAGTATCTTGTCGATGAGCAGTTCTTC
CASSLGQYLVDEQFF
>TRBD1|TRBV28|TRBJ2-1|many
TGTGCCAGCAGTTTATTAGAGGGGGCGCACAATGAGCAGTTCTTC
CASSLLEGAHNEQFF
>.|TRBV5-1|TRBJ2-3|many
TGCGCCAGCAGCTTGCCAGGGACTAGCACAGATACGCAGTATTTT
CASSLPGTSTDTQYF
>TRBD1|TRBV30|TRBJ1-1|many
TGTGCCTGGAGTGGGGGGACAGGGGATGAAGCTTTCTTT
CAWSGGTGDEAFF
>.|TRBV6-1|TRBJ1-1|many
TGTGCCAGCAGTGATGAGTTTGAAGCTTTCTTT
CASSDEFEAFF
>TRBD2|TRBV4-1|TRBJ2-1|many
TGCGCCAGCAGTTCTAGCGGATCCTACAATGAGCAGTTCTTC
CASSSSGSYNEQFF
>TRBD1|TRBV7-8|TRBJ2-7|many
TGTGCCAGCAGCCCGGGACAGGGGTACGAGCAGTACTTC
CASSPGQGYEQYF
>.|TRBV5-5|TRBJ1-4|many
TGTGCCAGCAGCTTGGCATGGAGTGCAACTAATGAAAAACTGTTTTTT
CASSLAWSATNEKLFF
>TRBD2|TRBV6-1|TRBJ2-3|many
TGTGCCAGCAGTGTTAAGAGGGGAGGGGCGGGAAACACAGATACGCAGTATTTT
CASSVKRGGAGNTDTQYF
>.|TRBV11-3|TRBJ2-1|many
TGTGCCAGCAGCTTAGGGTGGCAGGGGGGATACAATGAGCAGTTCTTC
CASSLGWQGGYNEQFF
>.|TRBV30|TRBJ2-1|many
TGTGCTCTAGATGAGCAGTTCTTC
CALDEQFF
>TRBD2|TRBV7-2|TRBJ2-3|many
TGTGCCAGCAGCCTCCGACTAGCGGGAGGTGGGACAGATACGCAGTATTTT
CASSLRLAGGGTDTQYF
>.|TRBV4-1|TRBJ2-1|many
TGCGCCAGCAGCCAAGTCCAGGGGAGGGCCTACAATGAGCAGTTCTTC
CASSQVQGRAYNEQFF
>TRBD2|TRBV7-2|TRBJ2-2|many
TGTGCCAGCAGCTTGACTAGCGGGACCGCCACCGGGGAGCTGTTTTTT
CASSLTSGTATGELFF
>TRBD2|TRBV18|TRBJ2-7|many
TGTGCCAGCTCACTGCCTGCGGGAGGGCCCCGAGAGCAGTACTTC
CASSLPAGGPREQYF
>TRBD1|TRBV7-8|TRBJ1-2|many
TGTGCCAGCAGCCTCACGGGACAGGGGGCGGAAAGTGGTGGCTACACCTTC
CASSLTGQGAESGGYTF